The TCR beta chain described here comes from a study of T cell clones after liver transplantation. Germline lookup yields CDR1 SQVTM and CDR2 ANQGSEA. This CDR3 spans 14 amino acids. The J segment lost 0 bases and the V segment lost 8 bases, leaving 4 bases of the junction unmatched. Profiling relied on immunoSEQ multiplex PCR, and the TCRdb table lists in-frame clones only, not all of them. Here the sample spans over 15,000 clones, 88% being singletons. The J gene is TRBJ2-3, the V gene TRBV29-1; 11 bases line up with TRBD2. The specimen comprised CD8+ T cells from blood, sampled before liver transplant. The receptor comes from a human donor who received a liver transplant. The CDR3 DNA is TGCAGCACGGGACTAGCGGCTAGCACAGATACGCAGTATTTT. Translation: CSTGLAASTDTQYF.